These 8 T cell receptor beta chains came from one sample sequenced in a study of OX40 agonist ivuxolimab in advanced cancers. Libraries were prepared by immunoSEQ multiplex PCR; TCRdb keeps only in-frame clonotypes and omits some of them. The sample yields about 63,000 clones, 70% to 80% seen once. The sequencing used CD4+ or CD8+ T cells sorted from blood, collected in a trial of the OX40 agonist ivuxolimab. The receptors stem from an adult with an advanced solid tumor such as melanoma, head and neck, liver or kidney cancer.

This clone was seen just once. The chain uses TRBV9 and TRBJ2-7; D might be TRBD1 (6 bases). Germline V gene lookup returns CDR1 SGDLS and CDR2 YYNGEE. V gave up 4 bases and J gave up 4 bases, with 9 bases separating them. The CDR3 has 12 residues. CDR3 region: CASSKTGYEQYF. CDR3 nucleotides: TGTGCCAGCAGCAAAACAGGGTACGAGCAGTACTTC.

The chain joins TRBV5-1 to TRBJ2-7; the match to TRBD2 covers 7 bases. The length of the CDR3 is 15 residues. The V segment lost 2 bases and the J segment 2 bases; nucleotides outside the gene matches: 7. Looked up from germline, CDR1 is SGHRS and CDR2 is YFSETQ. For the CDR3, the DNA is TGCGCCAGCAGCTTTACCGGGAGGTCTCCCTACGAGCAGTACTTC. The encoded protein is CASSFTGRSPYEQYF.

Worth noting for this clone: Other DNA sequences in this specimen translate into the identical CDR3. The genes are TRBV19 and TRBJ2-7; 7 nucleotides agree with TRBD1. This CDR3 region has 15 residues. Germline-derived CDR1 and CDR2 are LNHDA and SQIVND (reference sequence). V lost 6 bases and J lost 3; bases outside the gene matches: 11. The CDR3 protein is CASSLVRDSFYEQYF. For the CDR3, the DNA is TGTGCCAGTAGCCTAGTCCGGGACAGTTTCTACGAGCAGTACTTC.

The CDR3 reads CAWSVRRSWDRGTYNSPLHF. CDR3 bases: TGTGCCTGGAGTGTACGTCGTAGCTGGGACAGGGGCACCTATAATTCACCCCTCCACTTT. The V call is TRBV30, the J call TRBJ1-6; 10 bases are a match to TRBD1. CDR3 length: 20 amino acids. CDR1 is GTSNPN, CDR2 SVGIG, per germline (reference sequence). Trimming took 0 bases from V and 2 from J; bases not matched to a gene: 13. The complete variable domain, with remaining parts taken from reference TRBV30 and TRBJ1-6, reads SQTIHQWPATLVQPVGSPLSLECTVEGTSNPNLYWYRQAAGRGLQLLFYSVGIGQISSEVPQNLSASRPQDRQFILSSKKLLLSDSGFYLCAWSVRRSWDRGTYNSPLHFGNGTRLTVT.

The rearrangement links TRBV30 to TRBJ2-7; D is possibly TRBD2 (6 bases). This CDR3 spans 11 amino acids. V was cut by 2 bases and J by 6 bases, with 8 bases left in between. Germline-derived CDR1 and CDR2 are GTSNPN and SVGIG (reference sequence). CDR3 DNA: TGTGCCTGGAGTCTAGCGTTCGAGCAGTACTTC. This encodes CAWSLAFEQYF.

The V call is TRBV29-1, the J call TRBJ2-1; D gene uncertain. V dropped 5 bases and J dropped 2 bases, with 16 bases sitting between them. The CDR3 consists of 15 residues. Germline-derived CDR1 and CDR2 are SQVTM and ANQGSEA. In DNA form, the CDR3 reads TGCAGCGTTTATGTCTCCGGAGATGCCTACAATGAGCAGTTCTTC. Translation gives CSVYVSGDAYNEQFF.

The chain joins TRBV29-1 to TRBJ2-1; D gene uncertain. V lost 3 bases, J lost 5 bases, and 11 bases lay in between. Germline V gives CDR1 SQVTM, CDR2 ANQGSEA. The CDR3 is 13 residues long. CDR3: CSVERKLNNEQFF. The DNA of the CDR3 is TGCAGCGTTGAGCGGAAGCTAAACAATGAGCAGTTCTTC.

The genes are TRBV29-1 and TRBJ1-4, with D maybe TRBD1 (5 bases). The CDR3 runs 16 residues. Germline-derived CDR1 and CDR2 are SQVTM and ANQGSEA. Trimming stripped 4 bases from V and 5 bases from J, with 20 bases between. The CDR3 nucleotides read TGCAGCGTTGCCCTCGGGACCAAGGTTGGAAATGAAAAACTGTTTTTT. The encoded protein is CSVALGTKVGNEKLFF.